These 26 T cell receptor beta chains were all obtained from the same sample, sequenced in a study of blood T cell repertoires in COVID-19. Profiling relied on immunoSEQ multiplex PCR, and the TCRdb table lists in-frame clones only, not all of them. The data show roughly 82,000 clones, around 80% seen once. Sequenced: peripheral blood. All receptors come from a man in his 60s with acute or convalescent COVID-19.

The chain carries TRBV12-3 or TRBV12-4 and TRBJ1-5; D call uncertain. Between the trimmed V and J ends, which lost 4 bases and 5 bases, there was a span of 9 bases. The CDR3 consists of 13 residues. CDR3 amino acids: CASSSEGYQPQHF. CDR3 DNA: TGTGCCAGCAGTTCAGAGGGATATCAGCCCCAGCATTTT.

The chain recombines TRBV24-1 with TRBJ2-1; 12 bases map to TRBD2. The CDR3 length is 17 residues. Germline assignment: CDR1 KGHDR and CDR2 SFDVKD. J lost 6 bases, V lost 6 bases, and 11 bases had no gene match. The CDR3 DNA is TGTGCCACCAGTCTAGGGGCTAGCGGGAGGGTCCGCAATGAGCAGTTCTTC. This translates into CATSLGASGRVRNEQFF.

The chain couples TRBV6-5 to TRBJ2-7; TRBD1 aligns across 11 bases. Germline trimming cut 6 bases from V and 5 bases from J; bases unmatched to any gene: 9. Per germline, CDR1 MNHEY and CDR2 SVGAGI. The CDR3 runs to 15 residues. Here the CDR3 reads CASRKRDRGFHEQYF. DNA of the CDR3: TGTGCCAGCAGAAAACGGGACAGGGGGTTCCACGAGCAGTACTTC.

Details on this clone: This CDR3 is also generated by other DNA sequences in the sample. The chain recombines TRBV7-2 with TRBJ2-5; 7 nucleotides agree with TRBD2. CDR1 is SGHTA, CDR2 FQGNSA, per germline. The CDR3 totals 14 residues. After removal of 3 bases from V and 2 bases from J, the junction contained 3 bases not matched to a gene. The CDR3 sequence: CASSFQAGQETQYF. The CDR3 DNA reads TGTGCCAGCAGCTTCCAAGCGGGGCAAGAGACCCAGTACTTC. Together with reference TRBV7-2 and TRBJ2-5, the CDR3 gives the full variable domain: GAGVSQSPSNKVTEKGKDVELRCDPISGHTALYWYRQSLGQGLEFLIYFQGNSAPDKSGLPSDRFSAERTGGSVSTLTIQRTQQEDSAVYLCASSFQAGQETQYFGPGTRLLVL.

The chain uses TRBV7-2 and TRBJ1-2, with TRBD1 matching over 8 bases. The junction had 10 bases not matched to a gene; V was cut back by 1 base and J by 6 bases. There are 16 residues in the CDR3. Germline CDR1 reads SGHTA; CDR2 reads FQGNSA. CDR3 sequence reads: CASSLVGTGLTNGYTF. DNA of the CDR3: TGTGCCAGCAGCTTAGTGGGGACAGGACTAACTAATGGCTACACCTTC.

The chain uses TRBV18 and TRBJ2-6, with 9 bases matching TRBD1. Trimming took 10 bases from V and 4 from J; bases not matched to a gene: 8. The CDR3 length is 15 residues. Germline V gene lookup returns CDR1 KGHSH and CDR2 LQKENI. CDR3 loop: CATWTGEAGANVLTF. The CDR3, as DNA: TGTGCCACTTGGACAGGGGAGGCCGGGGCCAACGTCCTGACTTTC.

The CDR3 protein is CASSASGTGYYGYTF. Written as DNA, the CDR3 is TGTGCCAGCAGCGCCTCCGGGACAGGGTACTATGGCTACACCTTC. This rearrangement joins TRBV7-2 to TRBJ1-2; TRBD1 matches at 9 bases. Germline lookup yields CDR1 SGHTA and CDR2 FQGNSA. The V gene end was trimmed by 5 bases and the J gene end by 3 bases; junction bases not matched to a gene: 7. CDR3 length equals 15 residues.

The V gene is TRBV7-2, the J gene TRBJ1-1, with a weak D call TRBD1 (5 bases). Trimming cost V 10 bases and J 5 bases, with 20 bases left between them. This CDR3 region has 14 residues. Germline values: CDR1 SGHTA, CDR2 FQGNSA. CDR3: CATSVQGLGTEAFF. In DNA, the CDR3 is TGTGCCACCAGTGTCCAGGGATTGGGGACTGAAGCTTTCTTT.

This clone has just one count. The CDR3 DNA sequence: TGTGCCACCAGCACCTTAGTGGGCGGGAGCACAGATACGCAGTATTTT. This encodes CATSTLVGGSTDTQYF. The V gene is TRBV15, the J gene TRBJ2-3, with D tentatively TRBD2 (5 bases). The CDR3 sequence is 16 residues long. V lost 4 bases and J 0 bases, leaving 14 bases between the germline ends. Germline loops: CDR1 LNHNV, CDR2 YYDKDF (reference sequence).

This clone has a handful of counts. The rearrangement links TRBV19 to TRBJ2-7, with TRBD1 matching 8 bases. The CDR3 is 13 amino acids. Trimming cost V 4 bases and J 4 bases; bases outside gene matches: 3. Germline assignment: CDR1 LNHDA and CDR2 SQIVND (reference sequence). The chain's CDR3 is CASSNQGAYEQYF. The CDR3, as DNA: TGTGCCAGTAGTAACCAGGGGGCGTACGAGCAGTACTTC.

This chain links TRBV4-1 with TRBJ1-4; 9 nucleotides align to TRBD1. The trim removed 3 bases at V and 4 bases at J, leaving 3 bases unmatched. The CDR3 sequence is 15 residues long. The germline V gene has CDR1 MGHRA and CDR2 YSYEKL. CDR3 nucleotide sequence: TGCGCCAGCAGCCAGGGGGACAGGGATAATGAAAAACTGTTTTTT. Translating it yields CASSQGDRDNEKLFF.

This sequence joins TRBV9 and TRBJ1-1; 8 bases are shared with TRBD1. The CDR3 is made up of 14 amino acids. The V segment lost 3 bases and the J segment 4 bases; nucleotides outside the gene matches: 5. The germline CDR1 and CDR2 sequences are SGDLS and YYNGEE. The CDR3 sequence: CASSAPGGVTEAFF. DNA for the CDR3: TGTGCCAGCAGCGCCCCAGGGGGCGTCACTGAAGCTTTCTTT. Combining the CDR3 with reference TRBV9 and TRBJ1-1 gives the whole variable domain DSGVTQTPKHLITATGQRVTLRCSPRSGDLSVYWYQQSLDQGLQFLIQYYNGEERAKGNILERFSAQQFPDLHSELNLSSLELGDSALYFCASSAPGGVTEAFFGQGTRLTVV.

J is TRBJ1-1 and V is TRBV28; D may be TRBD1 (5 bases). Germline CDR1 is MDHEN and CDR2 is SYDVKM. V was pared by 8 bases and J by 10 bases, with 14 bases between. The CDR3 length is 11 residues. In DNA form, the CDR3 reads TGTGCCAGCTCCGGGACTCGTCGAGCTTTCTTT. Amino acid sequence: CASSGTRRAFF.

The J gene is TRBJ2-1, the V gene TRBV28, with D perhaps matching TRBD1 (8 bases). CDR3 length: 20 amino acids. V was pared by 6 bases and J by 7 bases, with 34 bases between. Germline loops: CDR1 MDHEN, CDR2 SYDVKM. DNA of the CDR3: TGTGCCAGCAGACAACACCCAGGGGGCCGGTCGGGGAGGGCCGGAAATGAGCAGTTCTTC. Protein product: CASRQHPGGRSGRAGNEQFF.

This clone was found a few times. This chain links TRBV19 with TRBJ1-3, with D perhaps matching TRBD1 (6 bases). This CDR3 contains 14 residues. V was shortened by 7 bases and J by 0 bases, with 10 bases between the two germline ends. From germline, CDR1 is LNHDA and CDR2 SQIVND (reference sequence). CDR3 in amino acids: CASNTGYSGNTIYF. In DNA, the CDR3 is TGTGCCAGTAATACAGGGTACTCTGGAAACACCATATATTTT.

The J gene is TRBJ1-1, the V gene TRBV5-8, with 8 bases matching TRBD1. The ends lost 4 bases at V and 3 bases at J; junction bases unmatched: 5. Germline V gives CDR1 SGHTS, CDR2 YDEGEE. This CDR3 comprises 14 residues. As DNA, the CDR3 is TGTGCCAGCAGCGTGCAGGGGGCGTACACTGAAGCTTTCTTT. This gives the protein CASSVQGAYTEAFF.

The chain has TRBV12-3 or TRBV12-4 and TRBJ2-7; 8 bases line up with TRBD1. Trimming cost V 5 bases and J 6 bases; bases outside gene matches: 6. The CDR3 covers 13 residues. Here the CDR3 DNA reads TGTGCCAGCAGTAGTCAGGGGGCTACCGAGCAGTACTTC. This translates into CASSSQGATEQYF.

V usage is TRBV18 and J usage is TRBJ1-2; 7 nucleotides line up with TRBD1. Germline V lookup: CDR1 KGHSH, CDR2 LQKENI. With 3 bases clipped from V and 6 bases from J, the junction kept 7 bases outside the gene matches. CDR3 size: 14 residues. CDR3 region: CASSPTGTDDGYTF. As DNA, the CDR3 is TGTGCCAGCTCACCTACCGGGACAGACGATGGCTACACCTTC.

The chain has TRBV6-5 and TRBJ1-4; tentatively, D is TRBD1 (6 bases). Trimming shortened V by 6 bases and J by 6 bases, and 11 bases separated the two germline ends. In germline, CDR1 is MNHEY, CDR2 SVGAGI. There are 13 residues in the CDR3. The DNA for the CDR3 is TGTGCCAGCAGCCTCAAGGGGGATGAAAAACTGTTTTTT. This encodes CASSLKGDEKLFF.

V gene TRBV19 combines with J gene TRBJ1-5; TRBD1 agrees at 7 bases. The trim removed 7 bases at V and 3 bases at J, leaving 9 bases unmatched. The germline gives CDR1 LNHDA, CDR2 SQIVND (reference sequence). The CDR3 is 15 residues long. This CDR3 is CASNNDRVDNQPQHF. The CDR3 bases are TGTGCCAGTAATAATGACAGGGTGGACAATCAGCCCCAGCATTTT.

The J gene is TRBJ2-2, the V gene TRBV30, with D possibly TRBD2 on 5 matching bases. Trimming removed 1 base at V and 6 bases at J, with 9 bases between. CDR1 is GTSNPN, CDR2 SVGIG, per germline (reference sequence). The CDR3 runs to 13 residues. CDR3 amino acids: CAWSARVAGELFF. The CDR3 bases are TGTGCCTGGAGTGCGAGGGTGGCCGGGGAGCTGTTTTTT.

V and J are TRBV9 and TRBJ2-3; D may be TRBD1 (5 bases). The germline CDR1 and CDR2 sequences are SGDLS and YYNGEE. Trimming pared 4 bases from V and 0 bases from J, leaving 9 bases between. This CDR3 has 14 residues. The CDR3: CASSPRQSTDTQYF. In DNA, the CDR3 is TGTGCCAGCAGCCCTCGACAGAGCACAGATACGCAGTATTTT.

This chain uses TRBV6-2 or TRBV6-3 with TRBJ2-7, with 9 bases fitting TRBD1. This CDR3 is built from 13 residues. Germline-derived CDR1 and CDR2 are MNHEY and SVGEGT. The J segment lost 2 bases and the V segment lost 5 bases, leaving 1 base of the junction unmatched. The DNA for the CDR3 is TGTGCCAGCAGTAACAGGGGGCCCTACGAGCAGTACTTC. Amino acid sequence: CASSNRGPYEQYF.

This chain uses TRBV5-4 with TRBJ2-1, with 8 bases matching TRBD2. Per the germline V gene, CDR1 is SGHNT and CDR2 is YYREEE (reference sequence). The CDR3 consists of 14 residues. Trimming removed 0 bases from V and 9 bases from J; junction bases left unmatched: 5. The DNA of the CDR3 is TGTGCCAGCAGCTTGGCGGGTCGGGAGGGTGAGCAGTTCTTC. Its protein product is CASSLAGREGEQFF.

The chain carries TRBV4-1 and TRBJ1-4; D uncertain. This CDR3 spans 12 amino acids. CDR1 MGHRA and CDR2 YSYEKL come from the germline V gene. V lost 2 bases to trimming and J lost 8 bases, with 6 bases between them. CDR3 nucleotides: TGCGCCAGCAGCCAACCCCAGGAAAAACTGTTTTTT. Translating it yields CASSQPQEKLFF.

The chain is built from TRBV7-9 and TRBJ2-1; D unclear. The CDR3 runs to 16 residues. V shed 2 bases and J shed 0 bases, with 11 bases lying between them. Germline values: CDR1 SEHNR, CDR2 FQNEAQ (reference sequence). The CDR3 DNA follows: TGTGCCAGCAGCTTAATGGCCGTAAGCTCCTACAATGAGCAGTTCTTC. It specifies CASSLMAVSSYNEQFF. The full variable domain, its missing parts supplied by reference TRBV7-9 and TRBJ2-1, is DTGVSQNPRHKITKRGQNVTFRCDPISEHNRLYWYRQTLGQGPEFLTYFQNEAQLEKSRLLSDRFSAERPKGSFSTLEIQRTEQGDSAMYLCASSLMAVSSYNEQFFGPGTRLTVL.